Listed below are T cell receptor beta chains from one sample, sequenced in a study of T cell changes during pregnancy in multiple sclerosis. The protocol was immunoSEQ multiplex PCR, while the TCRdb copy is restricted to in-frame clones and leaves out a portion. The data show approximately 40,000 clones, more than 80% seen once. This sample comprised CD4+ T cells from peripheral blood mononuclear cells, obtained before pregnancy. Receptor source: a female donor with multiple sclerosis, enrolled in a pregnancy study. Both conserved end residues are part of each CDR3. The order of the fields is V gene, J gene, clone size, D gene, CDR3 protein, CDR3 DNA. The D gene is left open where the match is weak. Clone size, where shown, is once, few, many, or a class for clones that have expanded.

>TRBV19|TRBJ1-1|-|-
CASSIDAGAFF
TGTGCCAGTAGTATAGACGCCGGAGCTTTCTTT
>TRBV15|TRBJ2-1|-|TRBD2
CATSRDRGLAGGDEQFF
TGTGCCACCAGCAGAGATCGGGGACTAGCGGGGGGGGATGAGCAGTTCTTC
>TRBV2|TRBJ2-5|-|-
CASSEQRFETQYF
TGTGCCAGCAGTGAGCAGAGGTTTGAGACCCAGTACTTC
>TRBV4-2|TRBJ2-7|-|-
CASSQVGQGSSEQYF
TGTGCCAGCAGCCAAGTGGGGCAGGGTAGTAGCGAGCAGTACTTC
>TRBV18|TRBJ2-4|-|-
CASSQESKNIQYF
TGTGCCAGCTCACAGGAGTCCAAAAACATTCAGTACTTC
>TRBV7-9|TRBJ2-3|-|TRBD2
CASSLARGIGTDTQYF
TGTGCCAGCAGCTTAGCGCGGGGGATCGGCACAGATACGCAGTATTTT
>TRBV7-6|TRBJ2-3|-|-
CASSLSGAGTADTQYF
TGTGCCAGCAGCTTATCTGGGGCGGGGACAGCAGATACGCAGTATTTT
>TRBV5-5|TRBJ1-4|once|TRBD1
CASSLAPGTGGREKLFF
TGTGCCAGCAGCTTGGCCCCCGGGACAGGGGGCCGGGAAAAACTGTTTTTT
>TRBV9|TRBJ1-1|-|-
CASSGGLDNTEAFF
TGTGCCAGCAGCGGGGGGCTGGATAACACTGAAGCTTTCTTT
>TRBV19|TRBJ1-1|once|-
CATRGENTEAFF
TGTGCCACCAGGGGCGAGAACACTGAAGCTTTCTTT
>TRBV27|TRBJ2-1|-|TRBD2
CASSQPPGLAGYNEQFF
TGTGCCAGCAGCCAACCCCCGGGACTAGCGGGATACAATGAGCAGTTCTTC
>TRBV27|TRBJ2-1|once|-
CASSFLRANRFVSTIYNEQFF
TGTGCCAGCAGTTTCCTCCGGGCCAACAGGTTTGTATCAACGATATACAATGAGCAGTTCTTC
>TRBV11-2|TRBJ2-1|-|TRBD2
CASGRTSGYNEQFF
TGTGCCAGCGGACGGACTAGCGGCTACAATGAGCAGTTCTTC
>TRBV18|TRBJ1-2|-|-
CASSPVQNFYGYTF
TGTGCCAGCTCACCCGTTCAGAATTTCTATGGCTACACCTTC
>TRBV7-6|TRBJ1-1|-|TRBD1
CASSPGTGGRTEAFF
TGTGCCAGCAGTCCCGGGACAGGGGGCCGGACTGAAGCTTTCTTT
>TRBV5-1|TRBJ1-2|-|-
CASTQGTQGGYTF
TGCGCCAGCACTCAGGGCACCCAGGGTGGCTACACCTTC
>TRBV6-6|TRBJ2-2|-|TRBD1
CASSSGTGRSGELFF
TGTGCCAGCAGTTCCGGGACAGGGAGGAGCGGGGAGCTGTTTTTT
>TRBV6-1|TRBJ2-2|once|TRBD1
CASSETPGGRTGELFF
TGTGCCAGCAGTGAAACCCCAGGGGGCCGTACCGGGGAGCTGTTTTTT
>TRBV5-8|TRBJ2-1|-|TRBD2
CASWGGRLALGEQFF
TGTGCCAGCTGGGGTGGGAGACTAGCGTTGGGTGAGCAGTTCTTC
>TRBV4-1|TRBJ1-4|-|TRBD1
CASSQSRQGNEKLFF
TGCGCCAGCAGCCAATCTAGACAGGGGAATGAAAAACTGTTTTTT
>TRBV7-9|TRBJ1-5|once|-
CASSVTTGNQPQHF
TGTGCCAGCAGCGTTACGACAGGAAATCAGCCCCAGCATTTT
>TRBV14|TRBJ2-4|-|TRBD1
CASSQGAGGTKNIQYF
TGTGCCAGCAGCCAAGGGGCAGGGGGTACCAAAAACATTCAGTACTTC
>TRBV19|TRBJ2-1|-|TRBD1
CASNHGQGGYEQFF
TGTGCCAGCAACCATGGACAGGGGGGGTATGAGCAGTTCTTC
>TRBV9|TRBJ1-2|-|TRBD1
CASSVTGDYGYTF
TGTGCCAGCAGCGTTACAGGGGACTATGGCTACACCTTC
>TRBV5-4|TRBJ2-1|-|TRBD2
CASSPTSGHYNEQFF
TGTGCCAGCAGCCCGACTAGCGGGCACTACAATGAGCAGTTCTTC
>TRBV4-2|TRBJ2-3|-|-
CASSQDLTGDIADTQYF
TGTGCCAGCAGCCAAGATCTTACGGGAGACATAGCAGATACGCAGTATTTT
>TRBV19|TRBJ1-4|-|TRBD1
CASDRGLAANEKLFF
TGTGCCAGTGACAGGGGGCTGGCAGCTAATGAAAAACTGTTTTTT
>TRBV11-2|TRBJ2-7|-|-
CASSSQWAGLNEQYF
TGTGCCAGCAGCTCCCAATGGGCGGGGCTCAACGAGCAGTACTTC
>TRBV29-1|TRBJ1-2|-|TRBD1
CSALALNRGGYGYTF
TGCAGCGCGTTGGCCCTAAACAGGGGAGGCTATGGCTACACCTTC
>TRBV28|TRBJ2-3|-|TRBD2
CAILTSGSTDTQYF
TGTGCCATCTTGACTAGCGGGAGTACAGATACGCAGTATTTT
>TRBV19|TRBJ1-5|-|TRBD1
CASSMGTGNQPQHF
TGTGCCAGTAGTATGGGGACAGGTAATCAGCCCCAGCATTTT
>TRBV19|TRBJ1-1|-|-
CATGAGGHFNTEAFF
TGTGCCACCGGTGCGGGGGGCCACTTTAACACTGAAGCTTTCTTT
>TRBV6-1|TRBJ2-5|-|-
CASTSPGRGQETQYF
TGTGCCAGCACCTCTCCTGGGCGGGGACAAGAGACCCAGTACTTC
>TRBV2|TRBJ1-6|-|-
CASTGPSSYNSPLHF
TGTGCCAGCACGGGTCCGAGCTCCTATAATTCACCCCTCCACTTT
>TRBV4-3|TRBJ1-3|few|TRBD1
CASSQGGGRVNTIYF
TGCGCCAGCAGCCAAGGAGGGGGCAGGGTAAACACCATATATTTT